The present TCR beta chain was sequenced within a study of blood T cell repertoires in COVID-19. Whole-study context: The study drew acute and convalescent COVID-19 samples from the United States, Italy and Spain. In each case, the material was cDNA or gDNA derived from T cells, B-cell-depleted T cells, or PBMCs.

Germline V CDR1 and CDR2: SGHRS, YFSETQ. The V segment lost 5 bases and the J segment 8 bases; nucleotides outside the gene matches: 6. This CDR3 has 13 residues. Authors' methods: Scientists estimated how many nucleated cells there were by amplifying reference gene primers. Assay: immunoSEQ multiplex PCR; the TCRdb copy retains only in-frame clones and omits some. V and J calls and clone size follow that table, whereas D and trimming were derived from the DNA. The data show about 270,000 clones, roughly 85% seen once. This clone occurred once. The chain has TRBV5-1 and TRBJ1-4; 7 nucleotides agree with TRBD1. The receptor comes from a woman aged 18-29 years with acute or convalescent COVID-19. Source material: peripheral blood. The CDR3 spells CASRAGTEEKLFF. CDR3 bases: TGCGCCAGCAGGGCCGGGACAGAGGAAAAACTGTTTTTT.